This TCR beta chain was documented in a study of T cells in Graves' hyperthyroidism and ophthalmopathy (dated by TCRdb to 2018 to 2020). Looking at the study overall: Peripheral blood samples were taken at the time of initial diagnosis, prior to any treatment. According to the paper, TCR Vbeta CDR3 sequencing was carried out on 135 peripheral blood samples, which came from about 45 ophthalmopathy, some 73 hyperthyroidism and approximately 17 progressor patients. To identify TCR V-J signatures that set the groups apart, the researchers used a discovery cohort of roughly 100 patients, made up of 40 to 45 with Graves' ophthalmopathy and some 58 with stable Graves' hyperthyroidism. Following sampling, methimazole starting at 30 mg daily was given to hyperthyroidism patients, and high-dose intravenous methylprednisolone was given to ophthalmopathy patients. Thyroid tissue and blood T-cell repertoires from six Graves' hyperthyroidism patients were also compared in the study. Prospective prediction of ophthalmopathy was tested in an independent validation cohort consisting of 18 hyperthyroidism patients and about 17 patients who later progressed to ophthalmopathy. For training and testing, the roughly 97 patients in the discovery cohort were randomly divided in a 7:3 ratio.

Ophthalmopathy patients had moderately to severely active disease, Clinical Activity Score of at least 3, NOSPECS grade of at least 4, and duration under 3 months. Exclusion was applied to patients with uncontrolled infections, other autoimmune diseases, pregnancy or lactation. Diagnoses were established on the basis of clinical symptoms, serum thyroxine and TRAb, thyroid ultrasound, and orbital computed tomography. Ficoll-Paque density gradient centrifugation was used to isolate PBMCs from approximately 11 ml of fresh peripheral blood. Total RNA was extracted with Trizol reagent, and quality was checked on an Agilent 2100 Bioanalyzer. According to the germline V gene, CDR1 reads MNHEY and CDR2 reads SVGAGI. The cysteine opens and the phenylalanine closes a CDR3 of 15 amino acids. This entry keeps only the CDR3 DNA: 45 bases, framed from base 1. V loses 4 bases at its end and J loses 5 bases; junction bases beyond the gene matches: 4.

TCR beta CDR3 regions were amplified from RNA transcripts. For the first round of RT-PCR on the TCR CDR3, the HTBI primer set was used together with the Qiagen OneStep RT-PCR kit. Libraries were constructed in a second round of multiplex PCR, after which size selection and purification were carried out. The libraries were sequenced on an Illumina HiSeq2000 using paired-end 100 bp reads. The published analysis was carried out like this. SOAPnuke was used to process the raw data, removing reads that contained adapters or uncalled bases, had a mean Phred below 15, or lacked an exact match to the constant primer or identifier. High-quality paired reads were merged with COPE v1.2.5, and unique nucleotide sequences were defined as clonotypes. Clonotypes were aligned to IMGT TRBV, TRBD and TRBJ reference segments using MiTCR v1.1. The analysis included only V-J combinations with a frequency above 0.0001, which together covered approximately 99% of the repertoires. The TCS score was defined as F50 (clonal expansion) divided by E x V (chaos), with BLOSUM62-based TCRdist calculated between CDR3 peptides within each V-J. Welch's t-statistics and random forest reduced around 510 V-J features to 13, which were used in a naive Bayes classifier (R e1071). The public reads were run again by TCRdb, first through fastp at Q25 and then through MiXCR, and only productive beta chains were kept. Rows merge per CDR3 protein into single entries with the most common DNA and genes. TCRdb's processing, not the authors' own work, is the source of the V and J calls. This sample comprises hundreds of thousands of distinct CDR3 sequences, around 22% of them detected only once. Of the sample, around 11% is held by the ten largest clones.

Overall study results and their limits: Most expanded thyroid clonotypes (frequency above 0.001) were also detected in blood, a finding suggesting that blood repertoires may reflect thyroid immune responses. A 13 V-J signature model separated ophthalmopathy from stable hyperthyroidism, with approximately 87% sensitivity and roughly 84% specificity in cross-validation and 80%/75% in testing. In validation, the model predicted progression to ophthalmopathy a median of approximately 6.6 months before onset, with about 70% sensitivity and about 75% specificity. Sample size was not statistically predetermined, and blinding of investigators to group allocation was not performed.

Concerning this clonotype: Its recognized antigen is unknown. No base qualities exist here, and no much larger clone lies one base off it.

The rearranged segments are TRBV6-5 and TRBJ2-6, and 8 junction bases match TRBD2. This TCR was recovered from a woman aged 30 to 39 with Graves' ophthalmopathy. The sample taken for sequencing was blood. CDR3 loop: CASSSRGGRANVLTF. The DNA reads TGTGCCAGCAGTTCCCGGGGGGGCCGGGCCAACGTCCTGACTTTC.